A selection of T cell receptor beta chains follows, all from one sample in a study of cytomegalovirus exposure and HLA in healthy donors. Assay: immunoSEQ multiplex PCR; the TCRdb copy retains only in-frame clones and omits some. The sample records 200,000 to 250,000 clones, roughly 78% being singletons. Sequencing input: PBMCs. The receptor set was obtained from a boy between 10 and 17 years old in good health and CMV-seronegative. Both conserved end residues are part of each CDR3. A D gene is named only where the DNA matches it firmly. Clone size, where shown, is once, few, many, or a class for clones that have expanded.

cdr3_nt,cdr3_aa,j_call,v_call,clone_size,d_call
TGTGCCAGCAGCCAACCGAGCAGGGGGCGGTTGGCTTTCTTT,CASSQPSRGRLAFF,TRBJ1-1,TRBV11-2,few,TRBD1
TGCGCCAGCAGAGGACAGGGCGGCACTGAAGCTTTCTTT,CASRGQGGTEAFF,TRBJ1-1,TRBV5-1,NA,TRBD1
TGTGCCTGGGTCAAAAAGGGGGCCGTAAGGTCCCCCAATGAGCAGTTCTTC,CAWVKKGAVRSPNEQFF,TRBJ2-1,TRBV30,NA,TRBD1
TGTGCCTGGAGTGTGGGTCTAGCCTTAGAGACCCAGTACTTC,CAWSVGLALETQYF,TRBJ2-5,TRBV30,NA,NA
TGTGCCTGGAGACTAGCGGGGTCCTACGAGCAGTACTTC,CAWRLAGSYEQYF,TRBJ2-7,TRBV30,NA,TRBD2
TGTGCCAGCAGCCAATCGGTGGGGGGAGTTAGAAATGAGCAGTTCTTC,CASSQSVGGVRNEQFF,TRBJ2-1,TRBV16,NA,NA
TGTGCCAGCAGGGGACAGGGGAGCACCGGGGAGCTGTTTTTT,CASRGQGSTGELFF,TRBJ2-2,TRBV7-9,NA,TRBD1
TGTGCCAGCAGTATCCGACAGGGATATGGCTACACCTTC,CASSIRQGYGYTF,TRBJ1-2,TRBV27,NA,TRBD1
TGTGCCAGTAGTATAGACAGGGTCTATGGAAACACCATATATTTT,CASSIDRVYGNTIYF,TRBJ1-3,TRBV19,NA,NA
TGCAGCGTTGGGGGACTAATGAACACTGAAGCTTTCTTT,CSVGGLMNTEAFF,TRBJ1-1,TRBV29-1,NA,NA
TGTGCCAGCAGCGTAGATGGACAGGGTTACAATGAGCAGTTCTTC,CASSVDGQGYNEQFF,TRBJ2-1,TRBV9,NA,TRBD1
TGTGCCAGCAGCTTTAGCGGCTCCTACGAGCAGTACTTC,CASSFSGSYEQYF,TRBJ2-7,TRBV5-4,NA,NA
TGTGCCAGCAGCTCGGGACTAGCGGGGAGAAATGAGCAGTTCTTC,CASSSGLAGRNEQFF,TRBJ2-1,TRBV5-4,once,TRBD2
TGTGCCTGGTCGGAGGGACAGGGGGCTCTTCATGCTGGACTGACTAACTATGGCTACACCTTC,CAWSEGQGALHAGLTNYGYTF,TRBJ1-2,TRBV30,NA,TRBD1
TGTGCCAGTAGTATAAACAGTCCTACAGGGGCGTTCTTC,CASSINSPTGAFF,TRBJ2-1,TRBV19,few,TRBD1
TGTGCCTGGAGCCCATATGCGGGAGGGGAGCTGTTTTTT,CAWSPYAGGELFF,TRBJ2-2,TRBV30,NA,NA
TGCGCCAGCAGCCCAAACAGGGGTTTGGGAAACACTGAAGCTTTCTTT,CASSPNRGLGNTEAFF,TRBJ1-1,TRBV5-1,once,TRBD1
TGTGCCAGCAGTCGGACAGTACAATCTCAGCCCCAGCATTTT,CASSRTVQSQPQHF,TRBJ1-5,TRBV6-5,NA,NA
TGTGCCAGCAGCTTAGGGGGGCGGGGGAGCTCCTACAATGAGCAGTTCTTC,CASSLGGRGSSYNEQFF,TRBJ2-1,TRBV13,NA,TRBD2
TGTGCCTGGAGTGTTACTAGCGGGTGGAGCGAGCAGTACTTC,CAWSVTSGWSEQYF,TRBJ2-7,TRBV30,NA,TRBD2
TGCGCCAGCAGCCCGGAGGGCATGGGCAATCAGCCCCAGCATTTT,CASSPEGMGNQPQHF,TRBJ1-5,TRBV5-1,few,NA
TGTGCCAGCAGTCCGATCCAGGGGGTGGCGGGCTACACCTTC,CASSPIQGVAGYTF,TRBJ1-2,TRBV6-5,NA,TRBD1
TGTGCCAGCAGGACAGGGCACACCGGGGAGCTGTTTTTT,CASRTGHTGELFF,TRBJ2-2,TRBV6-1,NA,TRBD1
TGTGCCACCAGCAGAGATCCACAGGGAAATGGAGGCTACACCTTC,CATSRDPQGNGGYTF,TRBJ1-2,TRBV15,NA,NA
TGTGCCAGTAGTATCGGGGGGGCGGGGACTGAAGCTTTCTTT,CASSIGGAGTEAFF,TRBJ1-1,TRBV19,NA,NA
TGTGCCAGCAGTCCGGGGACTAGCGGGTCCCCCTACGAGCAGTACTTC,CASSPGTSGSPYEQYF,TRBJ2-7,TRBV27,NA,TRBD2
TGTGCCACCAGCAGAGTCAGCGAGGACAATGAGCAGTTCTTC,CATSRVSEDNEQFF,TRBJ2-1,TRBV15,few,NA
TGCGCCAGCAGCCAAGATGACATGGGAGGCTCCTACAATGAGCAGTTCTTC,CASSQDDMGGSYNEQFF,TRBJ2-1,TRBV4-1,few,NA
TGTGCCTGGAACAGGGGCTATGGCTACACCTTC,CAWNRGYGYTF,TRBJ1-2,TRBV30,few,TRBD1
TGTGCCAGCAGCTTAAGCGGCGTGCCCTCCTACAATGAGCAGTTCTTC,CASSLSGVPSYNEQFF,TRBJ2-1,TRBV11-2,NA,NA
TGTGCCAGCAAGAGACTAGCGGGTTCCTCCTACGAGCAGTACTTC,CASKRLAGSSYEQYF,TRBJ2-7,TRBV6-1,NA,TRBD2
TGTGCCAGCATCGGTACCCGGGGGAAGGAGACCCAGTACTTC,CASIGTRGKETQYF,TRBJ2-5,TRBV2,NA,NA
TGTGCCAGTAGTATCACTAGCTCTGGAAACACCATATATTTT,CASSITSSGNTIYF,TRBJ1-3,TRBV19,NA,NA
TGTGCCAGCAGTGAAGGGCTGGTAGCGGGGCGGTACGAGCAGTACTTC,CASSEGLVAGRYEQYF,TRBJ2-7,TRBV6-1,NA,TRBD2
TGTGCCAGCAGCTTGCCGACAGGGCAAGAGACCCAGTACTTC,CASSLPTGQETQYF,TRBJ2-5,TRBV5-6,NA,TRBD1
TGTGCCAGCAGCGACCAGACAGGGGTGGGCCAGCCCCAGCATTTT,CASSDQTGVGQPQHF,TRBJ1-5,TRBV6-1,NA,TRBD1
TGTGCCAGCGCCGACGAGGGTATCTCCTACGAGCAGTACTTC,CASADEGISYEQYF,TRBJ2-7,TRBV25-1,NA,NA
TGTGCCACCAGCGACGGACTTGGCTACACCTTC,CATSDGLGYTF,TRBJ1-2,TRBV15,NA,NA
TGTGCCAGCAGCTTCAGAGGACAGGGAGCGAACGAGCAGTACTTC,CASSFRGQGANEQYF,TRBJ2-7,TRBV11-2,NA,TRBD1
TGTGCCAGCAGTTTAAGGGGTACCCGGAACTATCATTTT,CASSLRGTRNYHF,TRBJ1-5,TRBV28,NA,NA
TGTGCCAGCAGCTACACTAGCGCTCAAGAGACCCAGTACTTC,CASSYTSAQETQYF,TRBJ2-5,TRBV5-6,NA,TRBD2
TGTGCCAGCAGCTATCAGGGACAGTCAACTGAAGCTTTCTTT,CASSYQGQSTEAFF,TRBJ1-1,TRBV7-2,few,TRBD1
TGTGCCAGCAGCTTTGTACTACGGGCAGGGGACGAGCAGTACTTC,CASSFVLRAGDEQYF,TRBJ2-7,TRBV5-6,NA,NA
TGTGCCAGCAGTGAAATCGTGGAGGCCTATAATTCACCCCTCCACTTT,CASSEIVEAYNSPLHF,TRBJ1-6,TRBV6-1,few,NA
TGCAGCGTTTATAATTACAATGAGCAGTTCTTC,CSVYNYNEQFF,TRBJ2-1,TRBV29-1,NA,NA
TGTGCCAGCAGCGTAGGGGGACAGGGTAACTCACCCCTCCACTTT,CASSVGGQGNSPLHF,TRBJ1-6,TRBV9,NA,TRBD1
TGTGCCAGCAGTTTATTAGGTGGTTCTAGCTCCTACAATGAGCAGTTCTTC,CASSLLGGSSSYNEQFF,TRBJ2-1,TRBV27,NA,NA
TGCGCCAGCAGCGGGACTAGCGGGAGCGAGACCCAGTACTTC,CASSGTSGSETQYF,TRBJ2-5,TRBV5-1,NA,TRBD2
TGTGCCAGCAGCCCCCTTAGCACAGATACGCAGTATTTT,CASSPLSTDTQYF,TRBJ2-3,TRBV11-3,NA,NA
TGTGCCAGCATCCGAAGCGGAGCGACCTCGGGCTTCTTC,CASIRSGATSGFF,TRBJ2-1,TRBV7-9,NA,NA
TGTGCCTGGAGTGCGGACAGAACTAATGAAAAACTGTTTTTT,CAWSADRTNEKLFF,TRBJ1-4,TRBV30,NA,NA